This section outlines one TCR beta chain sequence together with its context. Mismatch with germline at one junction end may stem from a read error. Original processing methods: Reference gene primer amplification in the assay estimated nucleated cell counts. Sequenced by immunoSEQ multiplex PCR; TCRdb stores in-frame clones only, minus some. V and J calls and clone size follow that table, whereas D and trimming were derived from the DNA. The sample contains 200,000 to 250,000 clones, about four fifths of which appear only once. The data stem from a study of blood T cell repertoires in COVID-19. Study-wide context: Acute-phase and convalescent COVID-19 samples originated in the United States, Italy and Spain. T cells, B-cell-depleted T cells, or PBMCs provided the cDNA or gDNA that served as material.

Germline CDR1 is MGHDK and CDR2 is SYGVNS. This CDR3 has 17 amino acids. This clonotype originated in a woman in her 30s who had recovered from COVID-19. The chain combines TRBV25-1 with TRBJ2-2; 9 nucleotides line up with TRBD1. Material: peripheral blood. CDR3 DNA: TGTGCCAGCAGTGTACACAGGGGGCGGAAGAACACCGGGGAGTTGTTTTTT. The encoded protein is CASSVHRGRKNTGELFF.